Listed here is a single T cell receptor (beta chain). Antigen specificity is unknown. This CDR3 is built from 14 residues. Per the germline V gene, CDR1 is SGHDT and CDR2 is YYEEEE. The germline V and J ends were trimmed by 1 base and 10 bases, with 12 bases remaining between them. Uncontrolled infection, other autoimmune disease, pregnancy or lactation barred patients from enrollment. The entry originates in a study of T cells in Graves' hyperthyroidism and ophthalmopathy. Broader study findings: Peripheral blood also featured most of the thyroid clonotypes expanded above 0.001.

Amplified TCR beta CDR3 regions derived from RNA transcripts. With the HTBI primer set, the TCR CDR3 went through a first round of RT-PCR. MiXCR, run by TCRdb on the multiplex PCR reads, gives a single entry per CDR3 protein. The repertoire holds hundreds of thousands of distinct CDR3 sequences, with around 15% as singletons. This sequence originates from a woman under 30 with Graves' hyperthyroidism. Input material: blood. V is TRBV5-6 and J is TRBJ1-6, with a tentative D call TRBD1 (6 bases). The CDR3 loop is CASSLQGKGSPLHF. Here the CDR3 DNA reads TGTGCCAGCAGCTTGCAGGGGAAAGGATCACCCCTCCACTTT.